One sample yielded the 18 T cell receptor beta chains listed below, sequenced in a study of beta chain features in type 1 diabetes. Expressed TCRB transcripts were sequenced because the entire RNA isolate underwent reverse transcription. The protocol was immunoSEQ multiplex PCR, while the TCRdb copy is restricted to in-frame clones and leaves out a portion. The table records about 360,000 clones, 10% to 15% of them present only once. The sample taken for sequencing was naive CD4+ T cells from blood. Every receptor here comes from a man between 18 and 29 years old in good health.

The rearrangement links TRBV28 to TRBJ2-7; the match to TRBD1 covers 10 bases. V lost 7 bases to trimming and J lost 1 base; unmatched junction nucleotides: 7. There are 15 residues in the CDR3. Germline values: CDR1 MDHEN, CDR2 SYDVKM. Here the CDR3 reads CASNYPGQGSYEQYF. The CDR3 nucleotides read TGTGCCAGCAATTACCCGGGACAGGGGTCCTACGAGCAGTACTTC.

In this sample, this clone turned up a few times. Other DNA sequences within the sample encode an identical CDR3. The chain employs TRBV4-3 and TRBJ2-7; TRBD2 matches 10 bases. Germline CDR1 reads LGHNA; CDR2 reads YSLEER. The CDR3 is 15 amino acids. Trimming at V came to 1 base and at J to 1 base, leaving 1 base not matched to a gene. CDR3 sequence reads: CASSQVLAGSYEQYF. The DNA of the CDR3 is TGCGCCAGCAGCCAAGTACTAGCGGGATCCTACGAGCAGTACTTC.

J is TRBJ1-1 and V is TRBV7-9; D is ambiguous. The CDR3 totals 13 residues. CDR1 and CDR2 from the germline V gene are SEHNR and FQNEAQ (reference sequence). V was clipped by 2 bases and J by 11 bases, with 15 bases between them. The DNA for the CDR3 is TGTGCCAGCAGCTTAAGCCCCGCTAGCCATGCTTTCTTT. As protein: CASSLSPASHAFF. Full variable domain (remainder filled in from reference TRBV7-9 and TRBJ1-1): DTGVSQNPRHKITKRGQNVTFRCDPISEHNRLYWYRQTLGQGPEFLTYFQNEAQLEKSRLLSDRFSAERPKGSFSTLEIQRTEQGDSAMYLCASSLSPASHAFFGQGTRLTVV.

This clone was observed a handful of times. The V gene is TRBV7-9, the J gene TRBJ2-2; TRBD2 aligns across 12 bases. Trimming took 0 bases from V and 6 from J; bases not matched to a gene: 5. CDR1 and CDR2 from the germline V gene are SEHNR and FQNEAQ (reference sequence). CDR3 length: 17 residues. The CDR3 reads CASSLAPTSGSPGELFF. Written as DNA, the CDR3 is TGTGCCAGCAGCTTAGCGCCGACTAGCGGGAGTCCCGGGGAGCTGTTTTTT.

This clone was detected a few times. This chain links TRBV9 with TRBJ2-3; 7 nucleotides align to TRBD1. This CDR3 region has 15 residues. Germline V gene data show CDR1 as SGDLS and CDR2 as YYNGEE. The trim removed 6 bases at V and 5 bases at J, leaving 12 bases unmatched. CDR3 protein: CASTINPGGGDTQYF. CDR3 in DNA: TGTGCCAGCACCATTAACCCAGGGGGTGGAGATACGCAGTATTTT.

This chain links TRBV9 with TRBJ1-1; 10 bases map to TRBD1. V lost 4 bases, J lost 6 bases, and 6 bases stayed unmatched. The CDR3 consists of 14 residues. Germline V gives CDR1 SGDLS, CDR2 YYNGEE. The CDR3, as DNA: TGTGCCAGCAGCCGGACAGGGGGAAACGCTGAAGCTTTCTTT. This sequence encodes CASSRTGGNAEAFF. Combining the CDR3 with reference TRBV9 and TRBJ1-1 gives the whole variable domain DSGVTQTPKHLITATGQRVTLRCSPRSGDLSVYWYQQSLDQGLQFLIQYYNGEERAKGNILERFSAQQFPDLHSELNLSSLELGDSALYFCASSRTGGNAEAFFGQGTRLTVV.

The rearrangement joins TRBV11-3 to TRBJ1-1; TRBD1 aligns across 10 bases. J gave up 2 bases and V 5 bases, and 11 bases lay outside the gene matches. The V gene's germline CDR1 is SGHNT and CDR2 YENEEA. CDR3 length: 17 residues. The CDR3 DNA follows: TGTGCCAGCAGCCGCCGGGACAGGGGAGACTCAAACACTGAAGCTTTCTTT. Translation gives CASSRRDRGDSNTEAFF.

This clone has more than one count but fewer than ten. The chain recombines TRBV18 with TRBJ1-2, with 7 bases matching TRBD1. Germline V lookup: CDR1 KGHSH, CDR2 LQKENI. The CDR3 is 19 amino acids. J gave up 5 bases and V 3 bases, and 21 bases lay outside the gene matches. The CDR3 nucleotides read TGTGCCAGCTCACCCTTAGGAGGAGGGACAGAAGCTTTAGGATATGGCTACACCTTC. This translates into CASSPLGGGTEALGYGYTF.

This clone was observed a handful of times. A junction boundary mismatches the germline segment, possibly from a read error. The V and J genes are TRBV7-7 and TRBJ2-2, with 8 bases aligning to TRBD2. The CDR3 has 14 residues. Germline V CDR1 and CDR2: SSHAT, FNYEAQ (reference sequence). DNA for the CDR3: TGTGCTAGCAGCTCTTCGACTAGCGCCGGGGAGCTGTTTTTT. It is translated as CASSSSTSAGELFF. Filled out from reference TRBV7-7 and TRBJ2-2, the complete variable domain reads GAGVSQSPRYKVTKRGQDVTLRCDPISSHATLYWYQQALGQGPEFLTYFNYEAQPDKSGLPSDRFSAERPEGSISTLTIQRTEQRDSAMYRCASSSSTSAGELFFGEGSRLTVL.

The CDR3 DNA sequence: TGTGCCAGCAGCGAGAGGGGACAGGGGTGGAAGACCCAGTACTTC. Translation gives CASSERGQGWKTQYF. The chain combines TRBV9 with TRBJ2-5, with 10 positions matching TRBD1. The CDR3 spans 15 residues. Germline V lookup: CDR1 SGDLS, CDR2 YYNGEE. Trimming cost V 3 bases and J 6 bases; bases outside gene matches: 8.

V is TRBV7-3 and J is TRBJ2-7, with 8 bases aligning to TRBD2. The CDR3 has 14 amino acids. V lost 5 bases to trimming and J lost 0 bases; unmatched junction nucleotides: 3. Germline V gene data show CDR1 as SGHTA and CDR2 as FQGTGA. Here the CDR3 reads CASSQTSDSYEQYF. As DNA, the CDR3 is TGTGCCAGCAGCCAGACTAGCGACTCCTACGAGCAGTACTTC.

The sample holds a few counts of this clone. This chain links TRBV5-1 with TRBJ2-3, with D perhaps TRBD2 (7 bases). CDR1 is SGHRS and CDR2 is YFSETQ in the germline V gene. This CDR3 contains 14 residues. V dropped 7 bases and J dropped 4 bases, with 16 bases sitting between them. The CDR3 spells CASGRGARADTQYF. The CDR3 bases are TGCGCCAGCGGTCGGGGGGCCCGTGCAGATACGCAGTATTTT. Full variable domain (rest looked up from reference TRBV5-1 and TRBJ2-3): KAGVTQTPRYLIKTRGQQVTLSCSPISGHRSVSWYQQTPGQGLQFLFEYFSETQRNKGNFPGRFSGRQFSNSRSEMNVSTLELGDSALYLCASGRGARADTQYFGPGTRLTVL.

The sample holds a few counts of this clone. The genes are TRBV30 and TRBJ1-1; 8 bases map to TRBD1. With 1 base clipped from V and 0 bases from J, the junction kept 19 bases outside the gene matches. This CDR3 is built from 20 residues. The germline V gene has CDR1 GTSNPN and CDR2 SVGIG (reference sequence). CDR3 protein: CAWSADRGKGFSILNTEAFF. DNA for the CDR3: TGTGCCTGGAGTGCCGACAGGGGCAAAGGGTTTTCGATCTTGAACACTGAAGCTTTCTTT. Variable domain in full (rest from reference TRBV30 and TRBJ1-1): SQTIHQWPATLVQPVGSPLSLECTVEGTSNPNLYWYRQAAGRGLQLLFYSVGIGQISSEVPQNLSASRPQDRQFILSSKKLLLSDSGFYLCAWSADRGKGFSILNTEAFFGQGTRLTVV.

V is TRBV9 and J is TRBJ1-1; 7 bases are a match to TRBD1. Looked up from germline, CDR1 is SGDLS and CDR2 is YYNGEE. CDR3 length: 14 residues. Trimming at V came to 4 bases and at J to 1 base, leaving 4 bases not matched to a gene. CDR3 sequence (DNA): TGTGCCAGCAGCCTTCGACAGGGGAACACTGAAGCTTTCTTT. It specifies CASSLRQGNTEAFF.

This clone was counted a few times. V and J are TRBV5-1 and TRBJ1-1; 12 bases map to TRBD1. CDR1 SGHRS and CDR2 YFSETQ come from the germline V gene. V was clipped by 4 bases and J by 2 bases; unmatched bases: 6. The CDR3 runs to 16 residues. The CDR3 loop reads CASSNGTGGPNTEAFF. The CDR3 nucleotides are TGCGCCAGCAGCAACGGGACAGGGGGCCCAAACACTGAAGCTTTCTTT.

The rearrangement joins TRBV28 to TRBJ1-5; D not certain. Trimming cost V 5 bases and J 5 bases, with 7 bases left between them. The CDR3 consists of 12 residues. Germline V lookup: CDR1 MDHEN, CDR2 SYDVKM. This chain's CDR3 is CASSERDQPQHF. The CDR3 region has the DNA TGTGCCAGCAGTGAACGGGATCAGCCCCAGCATTTT.

The table lists this clone with a few counts. V is TRBV19 and J is TRBJ1-5; TRBD1 is a possible D gene (5 bases). The V gene's germline CDR1 is LNHDA and CDR2 SQIVND (reference sequence). Trimming removed 1 base from V and 1 base from J, with 11 bases in between. The CDR3 has 16 residues. This CDR3 is CASSIGLGLSNQPQHF. As DNA, the CDR3 is TGTGCCAGTAGTATAGGATTGGGACTAAGCAATCAGCCCCAGCATTTT.

V is TRBV4-1 and J is TRBJ1-5; 7 nucleotides align to TRBD1. The CDR3 has 15 residues. Per germline, CDR1 MGHRA and CDR2 YSYEKL. The ends lost 1 base at V and 5 bases at J; junction bases unmatched: 5. The CDR3 sequence: CASSQGTGFHQPQHF. CDR3 nucleotide sequence: TGCGCCAGCAGCCAAGGGACAGGATTCCATCAGCCCCAGCATTTT.